This T cell receptor (beta chain) was documented in a study of T cells in localized non-small cell lung cancer. J gave up 6 bases and V 5 bases, and 6 bases lay outside the gene matches. This CDR3 is built from 15 residues. Germline CDR1 SGHNT, CDR2 YENEEA. As concerns this clone: Its antigen is as yet unknown.

Study results and caveats: A median of around 60 of the top 100 tumor clones appeared in adjacent lung, which was paired and uninvolved. Heterogeneity remains possible because sequencing was limited to only one tumor region. The study linked higher blood T cell density to longer overall survival.

Data came from immunoSEQ multiplex PCR; TCRdb stores just in-frame clones and leaves some out. The sample contains around 35,000 clones, around 93% of which appear only once. The source material was peripheral blood mononuclear cells, sampled before any cancer treatment. The V call is TRBV11-3, the J call TRBJ2-2; 10 nucleotides align to TRBD1. The TCR was taken from a female donor aged 60 or older with stage II lung adenocarcinoma. DNA of the CDR3: TGTGCCAGCAGCCGGACAGGGGGGTTGGCCGGGGAGCTGTTTTTT. It translates to CASSRTGGLAGELFF. Full variable domain (remainder filled in from reference TRBV11-3 and TRBJ2-2): EAGVVQSPRYKIIEKKQPVAFWCNPISGHNTLYWYLQNLGQGPELLIRYENEEAVDDSQLPKDRFSAERLKGVDSTLKIQPAELGDSAVYLCASSRTGGLAGELFFGEGSRLTVL.